A selection of T cell receptor beta chains follows, all from one sample in a study of identical twins. TCRdb re-called the 5' RACE reads with MiXCR, one entry per CDR3 protein. The repertoire consists of roughly 700,000 distinct CDR3 sequences, with around 8.3% occurring once and the leading ten covering approximately 0.94%. This same sample was also part of a study on yellow fever vaccine responses in identical twins.

Material for sequencing was PBMCs. These receptors were taken from a woman younger than 30 in good health. Both conserved end residues are part of each CDR3. The D gene is left open where the match is weak. Clone size is not always given. Where it is, it says once, few, many or a class for expanded clones.

TGTGCCAGCAGTGAATCGGGACAGGGGGACTACGAGCAGTACTTC	CASSESGQGDYEQYF	few	TRBV25-1	TRBJ2-7	TRBD1
TGTGCCATCAAGGAGGCGGGGGAAGAGACCCAGTACTTC	CAIKEAGEETQYF	.	TRBV10-3	TRBJ2-5	TRBD2
TGTGCCAGCAGTTACACAGGGGAGTCTGGGGCCAACGTCCTGACTTTC	CASSYTGESGANVLTF	.	TRBV6-5	TRBJ2-6	TRBD1
TGCGCCAGCAGCCAAGATCCAGGGCTGAACAATGAGCAGTTCTTC	CASSQDPGLNNEQFF	.	TRBV4-3	TRBJ2-1	.
TGTGCCAGCAGCGTAGGCCAGGAACCCTATGGCTACACCTTC	CASSVGQEPYGYTF	.	TRBV9	TRBJ1-2	.
TGCGCCAGCAGCTTGGATGGGGACTCCTACGAGCAGTACTTC	CASSLDGDSYEQYF	many	TRBV5-1	TRBJ2-7	.
TGTGCCAGCAGCCAAGGTGTCAGGGGCTACGAGCAGTACTTC	CASSQGVRGYEQYF	.	TRBV3-1	TRBJ2-7	.
TGCAGTGCTAGGCCCCTAGCGGGAGAGTTGTACGAGCAGTACTTC	CSARPLAGELYEQYF	.	TRBV20-1	TRBJ2-7	TRBD2
TGCAGCGTTGAAAAGCCAGGAGTAACCTACGAGCAGTACTTC	CSVEKPGVTYEQYF	many	TRBV29-1	TRBJ2-7	.
TGTGCCAGCATGTTGACAGGGGCCTACGAGCAGTACTTC	CASMLTGAYEQYF	.	TRBV27	TRBJ2-7	TRBD1
TGTGCCACCAGTGATTCACAGGGGGCGATTTTTTCCGGGGAGCTGTTTTTT	CATSDSQGAIFSGELFF	many	TRBV24-1	TRBJ2-2	TRBD1
TGCGCCAGCAGCCGAGTGACAGAAGACCAAGAGACCCAGTACTTC	CASSRVTEDQETQYF	.	TRBV4-1	TRBJ2-5	.
TGCAGTGCACGACTAGCGGGGGGGCTGGGCGCAACAGATACGCAGTATTTT	CSARLAGGLGATDTQYF	few	TRBV20-1	TRBJ2-3	TRBD2
TGTGCCAGCAGCTTATTGGCAGGGCAGGGCACTGAAGCTTTCTTT	CASSLLAGQGTEAFF	.	TRBV7-9	TRBJ1-1	.
TGTGCCAGCAGCGACCTAAGAAGAATGGATACGCAGTATTTT	CASSDLRRMDTQYF	few	TRBV9	TRBJ2-3	.
TGTGCCAGCAGTCTCGCGGAGGGACAGGGTTTAGAAGGCTACACCTTC	CASSLAEGQGLEGYTF	many	TRBV6-4	TRBJ1-2	TRBD1
TGTGCCAGCAGCTTTGAGGGGGCCGAGGCAGATACGCAGTATTTT	CASSFEGAEADTQYF	.	TRBV5-5	TRBJ2-3	TRBD1
TGTGCCACCAGCAGAGCCCTTCGCGGGAGGGCCAGCTCCTACAATGAGCAGTTCTTC	CATSRALRGRASSYNEQFF	many	TRBV15	TRBJ2-1	TRBD2
TGTGCCAGCAGCACCCAACAGGGAGTAAATTCACCCCTCCACTTT	CASSTQQGVNSPLHF	.	TRBV7-6	TRBJ1-6	.
TGCAGTGCTAGAGGTTTTCTGTCGGGAGTGAGCACAGATACGCAGTATTTT	CSARGFLSGVSTDTQYF	few	TRBV20-1	TRBJ2-3	.
TGCGCCAGCAGTCTTGGACTAGGGATAGATACGCAGTATTTT	CASSLGLGIDTQYF	.	TRBV10-2	TRBJ2-3	TRBD2
TGTGCCAGCAGCCAAGTGTGGCAGCTGAATGAGCAGTTCTTC	CASSQVWQLNEQFF	few	TRBV3-1	TRBJ2-1	.
TGTGCCAGCAGTTTAAAGACAGCAAATCAGCCCCAGCATTTT	CASSLKTANQPQHF	.	TRBV28	TRBJ1-5	.
TGTGCCAGCAGTTATGGCAGGGAACGTGCTAACTCCTACGAGCAGTACTTC	CASSYGRERANSYEQYF	.	TRBV6-5	TRBJ2-7	.
TGTGCCAGCAGCTTAGCGCCTGGTATCCTGGATGAGCAGTTCTTC	CASSLAPGILDEQFF	few	TRBV7-2	TRBJ2-1	.
TGTGCCACCAGGGTTCGGACAGGGGAGGGAGTCACCTACGAGCAGTACTTC	CATRVRTGEGVTYEQYF	many	TRBV10-3	TRBJ2-7	TRBD1
TGTGCCAGCAGTGATCGACTTCAAGGGAACACTGAAGCTTTCTTT	CASSDRLQGNTEAFF	few	TRBV12-3/TRBV12-4	TRBJ1-1	.
TGTGCCAGCAAAAGGGACCTAACCATTAACTATGGCTACACCTTC	CASKRDLTINYGYTF	many	TRBV12-3/TRBV12-4	TRBJ1-2	.
TGCGCCAGCAGCCAAGACAGCACTAACTATGGCTACACCTTC	CASSQDSTNYGYTF	many	TRBV4-1	TRBJ1-2	.
TGCGCCAGCTTGGGACAGGGAGAGAACATTCAGTACTTC	CASLGQGENIQYF	many	TRBV4-1	TRBJ2-4	TRBD1
TGTGCCAGCAGCTTAGGAGGGGGGCCCTACAATGAGCAGTTCTTC	CASSLGGGPYNEQFF	many	TRBV7-3	TRBJ2-1	.
TGTGCCAGCAGCGAAGGCTTTCTAGGGGTTCCCATTCAGTACTTC	CASSEGFLGVPIQYF	few	TRBV7-9	TRBJ2-4	.
TGTGCCAGCAGTTATAGCTTCTTTACTACCTACGAGCAGTACTTC	CASSYSFFTTYEQYF	few	TRBV27	TRBJ2-7	.
TGTGCCAGCAGCTTGGGATTCTACTACCGAAATCGCTCTGGGGCCAACGTCCTGACTTTC	CASSLGFYYRNRSGANVLTF	.	TRBV5-6	TRBJ2-6	.
TGTGCCAGCAGCTTAGACAGGAGCAACTCTGGGGCCAACGTCCTGACTTTC	CASSLDRSNSGANVLTF	few	TRBV7-9	TRBJ2-6	.
TGTGCCACCAGCAGTTTTTGGGTTCTGGGGACTAGCGGGAGGGCAGAAGATACGCAGTATTTT	CATSSFWVLGTSGRAEDTQYF	few	TRBV15	TRBJ2-3	TRBD2
TGCGCCACCAGCCGGACTAGGGGGTTTGGTGAGCAGTTCTTC	CATSRTRGFGEQFF	.	TRBV4-3	TRBJ2-1	.
TGCAGCGTCGAGACAGGGGACGACGAGCAGTACTTC	CSVETGDDEQYF	few	TRBV29-1	TRBJ2-7	TRBD1
TGTGCCAGCAGTCGACAGGTCGATCAGCCCCAGCATTTT	CASSRQVDQPQHF	.	TRBV6-1	TRBJ1-5	.
TGTGCCAGTCTACCCGGGTTGTCCACCGGGGAGCTGTTTTTT	CASLPGLSTGELFF	few	TRBV2	TRBJ2-2	.
TGCAGCGTTGAAGATCTGGGCTACGAGCAGTACTTC	CSVEDLGYEQYF	many	TRBV29-1	TRBJ2-7	.
TGTGCCAGCAGTTTTGAGACAGGGGCGACTAATGAAAAACTGTTTTTT	CASSFETGATNEKLFF	few	TRBV27	TRBJ1-4	TRBD1
TGTGCCACCAGTGCCCCAGGAAAAAACATTCAGTACTTC	CATSAPGKNIQYF	.	TRBV24-1	TRBJ2-4	.